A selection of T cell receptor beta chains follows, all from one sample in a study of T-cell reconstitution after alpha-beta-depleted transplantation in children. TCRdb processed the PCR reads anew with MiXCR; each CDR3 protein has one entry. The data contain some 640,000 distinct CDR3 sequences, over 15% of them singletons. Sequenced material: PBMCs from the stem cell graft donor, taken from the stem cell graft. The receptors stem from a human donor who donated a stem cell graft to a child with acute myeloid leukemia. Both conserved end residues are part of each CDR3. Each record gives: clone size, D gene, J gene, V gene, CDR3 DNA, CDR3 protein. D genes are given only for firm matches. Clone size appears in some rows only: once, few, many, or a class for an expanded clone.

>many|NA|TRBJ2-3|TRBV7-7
TGTGCCAGCAGCTTGGGTTCAGTCACAGATACGCAGTATTTT
CASSLGSVTDTQYF
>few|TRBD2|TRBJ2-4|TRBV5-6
TGTGCCAGCAGCTATACGACTAGCGGGGGTGCCAAAAACATTCAGTACTTC
CASSYTTSGGAKNIQYF
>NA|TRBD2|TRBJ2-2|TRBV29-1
TGCAGCGTCCGACTAGCGGGGGGTTTAAACACCGGGGAGCTGTTTTTT
CSVRLAGGLNTGELFF
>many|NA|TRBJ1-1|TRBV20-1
TGCAGTGCTTTGAACCGAAGGAGCACTGAAGCTTTCTTT
CSALNRRSTEAFF
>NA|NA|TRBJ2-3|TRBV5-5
TGTGCCAGCAGCTTGGTGCGGGACACCCGCACAGATACGCAGTATTTT
CASSLVRDTRTDTQYF
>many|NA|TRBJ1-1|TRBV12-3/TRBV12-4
TGTGCCAGCAGGTTAGATTACACTGAAGCTTTCTTT
CASRLDYTEAFF
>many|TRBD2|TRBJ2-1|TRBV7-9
TGTGCCAGCAGCTTGTTAACGGGAGGGTACAATGAGCAGTTCTTC
CASSLLTGGYNEQFF
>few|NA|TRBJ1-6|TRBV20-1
TGCAGTGCTAGAGACTTAGGGGCAGGGCTGATTTCACCCCTCCACTTT
CSARDLGAGLISPLHF
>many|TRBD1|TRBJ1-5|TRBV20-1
TGCAGTGCTAGAGACTTAACAGGGGATGTGGGCAATCAGCCCCAGCATTTT
CSARDLTGDVGNQPQHF
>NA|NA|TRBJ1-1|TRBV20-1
TGCAGTGCTAGAGACATGCTCTCGGGTGAAGCTTTCTTT
CSARDMLSGEAFF
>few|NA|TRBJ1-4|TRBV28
TGTGCCAGCAGTCCCGTGAAGGGAAATGAAAAACTGTTTTTT
CASSPVKGNEKLFF
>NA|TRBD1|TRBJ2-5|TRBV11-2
TGTGCCAGCAGCTTAGGGCAGGGGGCTTGGGAGACCCAGTACTTC
CASSLGQGAWETQYF
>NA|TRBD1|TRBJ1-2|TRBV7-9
TGTGCCAGCGGCGGACAGGAGACTATAGCGAACGGCTACACCTTC
CASGGQETIANGYTF
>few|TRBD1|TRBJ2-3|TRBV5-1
TGCGCCAGCAGCTCCGGGACAGCCATCACAGATACGCAGTATTTT
CASSSGTAITDTQYF
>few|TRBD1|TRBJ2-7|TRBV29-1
TGCAGCGTCCGGGGGACGGGACAGGGCTTACCCTACGAGCAGTACTTC
CSVRGTGQGLPYEQYF
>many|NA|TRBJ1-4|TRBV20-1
TGCAGTGCTAGAATTAATGAAAAACTGTTTTTT
CSARINEKLFF
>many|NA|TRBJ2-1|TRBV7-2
TGTGCCAGCAGCTTAGCGGGGGGGGCTTACAATGAGCAGTTCTTC
CASSLAGGAYNEQFF